This T cell receptor beta chain was recovered during a study of blood T cell repertoires in COVID-19. Study-level information: Sample material is recorded as cDNA or gDNA derived from T cells, B-cell-depleted T cells, or PBMCs.

Using immunoSEQ multiplex PCR, the repertoire was profiled, and TCRdb retains in-frame clones only, with some absent. Here the sample spans 100,000 or so clones, more than 80% being singletons. Germline V gene data show CDR1 as MNHEY and CDR2 as SMNVEV (reference sequence). The CDR3 has 15 residues. The V end was cut by 2 bases, the J end by 9 bases, with 14 bases between. The specimen sequenced was peripheral blood. The chain uses TRBV27 and TRBJ1-6; weak D call: TRBD1 (5 bases). This clonotype was sampled from a woman aged 70-85 years with acute or convalescent COVID-19. DNA for the CDR3: TGTGCCAGCAGTTTAGATCGGGGGGTAGGTTCACCCCTCCACTTT. Residues: CASSLDRGVGSPLHF.